The 4 T cell receptor beta chains in this list originate from one sample, sequenced in a study of identical twins (dated by TCRdb to between 2015 and 2016). The library relied on 5' RACE. For sequencing, an Illumina HiSeq 2000 was employed. TCRdb passed the public sequencing reads through fastp at Q25 and MiXCR, retaining productive beta sequences. All rows with the same CDR3 protein become a single entry with the most common DNA and genes. The sample records roughly 710,000 distinct CDR3 sequences, 5.5% to 7.5% of which are singletons. Of the sample, 1.5% to 2% is held by the ten largest clones. Source material: naive T cells sorted from blood. What the cell subset or site label conveys for this sample: cells isolated with a human naive T-cell isolation kit. The source is a man aged 18-30 years in good health.

The genes are TRBV5-1 and TRBJ2-2, with 10 positions matching TRBD1. The V gene's germline CDR1 is SGHRS and CDR2 YFSETQ. CDR3 size: 17 residues. V lost 4 bases to trimming and J lost 6 bases; unmatched junction nucleotides: 12. CDR3 DNA sequence: TGCGCCAGCAGCCCCCATGTCCCGACAGGGGGCTCCGGGGAGCTGTTTTTT. Translating gives CASSPHVPTGGSGELFF.

This clonotype was seen ten or more times. This chain links TRBV6-1 with TRBJ2-3; 10 positions match TRBD2. The CDR3 runs to 19 residues. Germline CDR1 reads MNHNS; CDR2 reads SASEGT. V was pared by 6 bases and J by 1 base, with 16 bases of the junction left unmatched. DNA of the CDR3: TGTGCCAGCAGCCCACTCACTAGCGGGGCGGCCCGAGGCACAGATACGCAGTATTTT. Translated: CASSPLTSGAARGTDTQYF.

The CDR3 is CASSEDPGRGTQYF. The CDR3, as DNA: TGTGCCAGCAGCGAGGACCCAGGGCGGGGGACCCAGTACTTC. The rearrangement links TRBV11-2 to TRBJ2-5, with D tentatively TRBD2 (6 bases). The V gene lost 5 bases and the J gene lost 7 bases, with 17 bases spanning the gap. Germline loops: CDR1 SGHAT, CDR2 FQNNGV. The CDR3 has 14 amino acids.

Ten or more counts support this clonotype. The chain has TRBV12-3 or TRBV12-4 and TRBJ1-5; D is uncertain. The CDR3 covers 17 residues. With 1 base removed from V and 4 bases from J, the gap between germline ends came to 17 bases. Here the CDR3 reads CASSLVQGGIGNQPQHF. For the CDR3, the DNA is TGTGCCAGCAGTTTAGTTCAAGGAGGGATAGGTAATCAGCCCCAGCATTTT.